This entry lists 26 T cell receptor beta chains sequenced from one sample in a study of blood T cell repertoires in COVID-19. Sequencing used immunoSEQ multiplex PCR; TCRdb keeps in-frame clones, though not all of them. Seen here are more than 300,000 clones, 87% observed once, and the top ten hold under 6%. Sequencing was performed on PBMCs or T cells enriched from blood (not recorded which). These TCRs come from a woman in her 30s who had recovered from COVID-19.

The chain carries TRBV7-2 and TRBJ2-7; TRBD1 aligns across 9 bases. V trimming: 4 bases; J trimming: 5 bases; junction bases outside the gene matches: 9. Per germline, CDR1 SGHTA and CDR2 FQGNSA. The CDR3 sequence is 15 residues long. The CDR3 loop reads CASSYPGGTGHEQYF. The CDR3, as DNA: TGTGCCAGCAGCTACCCGGGCGGGACAGGGCACGAGCAGTACTTC.

This chain links TRBV5-1 with TRBJ2-1, with 11 bases that match TRBD1. The CDR3 consists of 15 residues. From germline, CDR1 is SGHRS and CDR2 YFSETQ. The junction had 6 bases not matched to a gene; V was cut back by 3 bases and J by 7 bases. Here the CDR3 DNA reads TGCGCCAGCAGCTCTTGGGACAGGGGGATAAATGAGCAGTTCTTC. Translating gives CASSSWDRGINEQFF.

V is TRBV5-1 and J is TRBJ1-1, with D perhaps TRBD1 (5 bases). V was trimmed by 0 bases and J by 1 base, leaving 10 bases between them. CDR1 is SGHRS, CDR2 YFSETQ, per germline. The CDR3 spans 15 residues. DNA of the CDR3: TGCGCCAGCAGCTTGGTTGACAGTTCGAACACTGAAGCTTTCTTT. This translates into CASSLVDSSNTEAFF.

The genes are TRBV5-6 and TRBJ2-7; D is perhaps TRBD2 (5 bases). Germline V gene sequence: CDR1 SGHDT, CDR2 YYEEEE. The CDR3 has 15 residues. The V end lost 4 bases, the J end lost 3 bases, and 17 bases lay between the germline ends. The CDR3 sequence: CASSLPGRADYEQYF. The CDR3, as DNA: TGTGCCAGCAGCCTACCCGGGCGGGCCGACTACGAGCAGTACTTC.

This clone was seen a single time. The chain carries TRBV4-3 and TRBJ1-2; D ambiguous. The CDR3 loop spans 15 amino acids. V lost 0 bases, J lost 5 bases, and 13 bases lay in between. Per germline, CDR1 LGHNA and CDR2 YSLEER. CDR3 coding DNA: TGCGCCAGCAGCCAAGAAATAACCGGAGGGTATGGCTACACCTTC. Residues: CASSQEITGGYGYTF.

This clone was counted a single time. This chain uses TRBV10-3 with TRBJ1-5; 7 positions match TRBD1. Losses at the gene ends were 7 bases for V and 3 bases for J; bases not matched to a gene: 9. The CDR3 extends over 15 amino acids. Germline values: CDR1 ENHRY, CDR2 SYGVKD. DNA for the CDR3: TGTGCCATCATGGACCCCGGGACAGTCAATCAGCCCCAGCATTTT. Translation: CAIMDPGTVNQPQHF.

This chain joins TRBV11-2 and TRBJ2-7; TRBD1 might be the D (6 bases). The CDR3 has 15 residues. Germline CDR1 and CDR2: SGHAT and FQNNGV. The V end was cut by 0 bases, the J end by 3 bases, with 12 bases between. The CDR3 region has the DNA TGTGCCAGCAGCTTAGATGGTCAGGGGCTCTACGAGCAGTACTTC. This sequence encodes CASSLDGQGLYEQYF.

This clone was seen only once. The gene calls are TRBV7-2 and TRBJ2-7, with 8 bases identical to TRBD2. V was pared by 5 bases and J by 5 bases, with 8 bases of the junction left unmatched. The CDR3 has 14 amino acids. Per the germline V gene, CDR1 is SGHTA and CDR2 is FQGNSA. This CDR3 reads CASSQPGRGNEQYF. CDR3 nucleotides: TGTGCCAGCAGCCAACCCGGGAGGGGAAACGAGCAGTACTTC.

This rearrangement joins TRBV6-1 to TRBJ1-3, with D possibly matching TRBD1 (5 bases). The CDR3 consists of 17 residues. Germline CDR1 is MNHNS and CDR2 is SASEGT. The V end lost 3 bases, the J end lost 0 bases, and 15 bases lay between the germline ends. CDR3 sequence (DNA): TGTGCCAGCAGTGACACCGACAGACCCCTCTCTGGAAACACCATATATTTT. Its protein product is CASSDTDRPLSGNTIYF.

This chain joins TRBV5-1 and TRBJ1-2; 7 nucleotides agree with TRBD1. Germline CDR1 SGHRS, CDR2 YFSETQ. The CDR3 runs 16 residues. V lost 0 bases to trimming and J lost 0 bases; unmatched junction nucleotides: 5. The CDR3 spells CASSLALGTANYGYTF. CDR3 nucleotide sequence: TGCGCCAGCAGCTTGGCCTTAGGGACAGCTAACTATGGCTACACCTTC.

The CDR3 region is CASSNLTENQTVCYGYTF. The DNA for the CDR3 is TGTGCCAGCAGCAATTTGACAGAGAACCAAACGGTCTGCTATGGCTACACCTTC. This sequence joins TRBV21-1 and TRBJ1-2; the table's D call TRBD1 went unverified against the DNA. TRBV21-1 is shown as a pseudogene. CDR3 length equals 18 residues.

The V and J genes are TRBV5-4 and TRBJ2-3, with TRBD2 matching 10 bases. There are 16 residues in the CDR3. CDR1 is SGHNT and CDR2 is YYREEE in the germline V gene (reference sequence). V trimming: 4 bases; J trimming: 7 bases; junction bases outside the gene matches: 12. CDR3 sequence reads: CASSPSRLAGGHTQYF. For the CDR3, the DNA is TGTGCCAGCAGCCCGTCGAGGTTAGCGGGGGGCCATACGCAGTATTTT.

The chain combines TRBV5-5 with TRBJ1-4; D remains unclear. Per the germline V gene, CDR1 is SGHKS and CDR2 is YYEKEE (reference sequence). This CDR3 contains 14 residues. V lost 3 bases and J 5 bases, leaving 11 bases between the germline ends. The CDR3 coding sequence is TGTGCCAGCAGCTCGGCGGTAGCGAATGAAAAACTGTTTTTT. Translated: CASSSAVANEKLFF.

This chain connects TRBV7-9 to TRBJ1-1; 8 positions match TRBD1. The CDR3 extends over 13 amino acids. The junction had 6 bases not matched to a gene; V was cut back by 11 bases and J by 1 base. Germline V gene data show CDR1 as SEHNR and CDR2 as FQNEAQ (reference sequence). CDR3: CAGWTGPNTEAFF. CDR3 DNA sequence: TGTGCCGGATGGACAGGGCCGAACACTGAAGCTTTCTTT. Variable domain in full (rest from reference TRBV7-9 and TRBJ1-1): DTGVSQNPRHKITKRGQNVTFRCDPISEHNRLYWYRQTLGQGPEFLTYFQNEAQLEKSRLLSDRFSAERPKGSFSTLEIQRTEQGDSAMYLCAGWTGPNTEAFFGQGTRLTVV.

The chain combines TRBV4-1 with TRBJ1-2; D is uncertain. The V and J ends lost 1 base and 4 bases respectively, with 22 bases between them. The CDR3 runs to 18 residues. Germline V lookup: CDR1 MGHRA, CDR2 YSYEKL. As DNA, the CDR3 is TGCGCCAGCAGCCAAGTATCGGTCCTAGGAGCTTCGAGCTATGGCTACACCTTC. It is translated as CASSQVSVLGASSYGYTF.

The chain couples TRBV7-9 to TRBJ2-1; 7 bases are shared with TRBD2. The J segment lost 3 bases and the V segment lost 5 bases, leaving 7 bases of the junction unmatched. CDR1 and CDR2 (germline): SEHNR, FQNEAQ (reference sequence). CDR3 size: 15 residues. The CDR3 sequence is CASSSLRDYYNEQFF. CDR3 sequence (DNA): TGTGCCAGCAGCAGCCTCCGGGACTACTACAATGAGCAGTTCTTC.

The genes are TRBV2 and TRBJ1-2, with 8 bases matching TRBD1. V lost 6 bases, J lost 3 bases, and 3 bases stayed unmatched. The CDR3 runs 13 residues. CDR1 and CDR2 (germline): SNHLY, FYNNEI. CDR3 DNA: TGTGCCAGCAGCTTGACAGGGGACTATGGCTACACCTTC. It translates to CASSLTGDYGYTF. The full variable domain, rest sourced from reference TRBV2 and TRBJ1-2, is EPEVTQTPSHQVTQMGQEVILRCVPISNHLYFYWYRQILGQKVEFLVSFYNNEISEKSEIFDDQFSVERPDGSNFTLKIRSTKLEDSAMYFCASSLTGDYGYTFGSGTRLTVV.

J is TRBJ1-2 and V is TRBV3-1 (or the pseudogene TRBV3-2); D unclear. Germline V gene data show CDR1 as LGHDT and CDR2 as YNNKEL (reference sequence). V was cut by 1 base and J by 2 bases, with 8 bases left in between. There are 14 residues in the CDR3. This chain's CDR3 is CASSQGASNYGYTF. The CDR3 DNA reads as TGTGCCAGCAGCCAAGGCGCCTCGAACTATGGCTACACCTTC.

This sequence joins TRBV4-3 and TRBJ1-2; D may be TRBD1 (6 bases). The length of the CDR3 is 14 residues. Trimming removed 0 bases at V and 2 bases at J, with 7 bases between. The germline V gene has CDR1 LGHNA and CDR2 YSLEER. CDR3 bases: TGCGCCAGCAGCCAAGAGACAGGAAACTATGGCTACACCTTC. The encoded protein is CASSQETGNYGYTF.

V gene TRBV3-1 (or the pseudogene TRBV3-2) combines with J gene TRBJ1-5; D call uncertain. Trimming cost V 1 base and J 8 bases, with 21 bases left between them. Germline V gives CDR1 LGHDT, CDR2 YNNKEL (reference sequence). CDR3 length equals 17 residues. CDR3 region: CASSQANGVAAGEPQHF. As DNA, the CDR3 is TGTGCCAGCAGCCAAGCAAACGGGGTGGCAGCCGGAGAGCCCCAGCATTTT.

This chain uses TRBV7-8 with TRBJ1-4; D unclear. The germline CDR1 and CDR2 sequences are SGHVS and FQNEAQ. The V end was cut by 0 bases, the J end by 4 bases, with 9 bases between. The CDR3 totals 15 residues. The CDR3 spells CASSLARQVNEKLFF. The CDR3 bases are TGTGCCAGCAGCTTAGCGCGTCAGGTTAATGAAAAACTGTTTTTT.

The J gene is TRBJ2-7, the V gene TRBV30; no clear D. V shed 0 bases and J shed 5 bases, with 5 bases lying between them. The CDR3 sequence is 11 residues long. Germline V gives CDR1 GTSNPN, CDR2 SVGIG (reference sequence). This CDR3 reads CAWSVHHEQYF. CDR3 nucleotides: TGTGCCTGGAGTGTACACCACGAGCAGTACTTC.

V and J are TRBV9 and TRBJ1-2; TRBD1 matches at 8 bases. CDR1 SGDLS and CDR2 YYNGEE come from the germline V gene. This CDR3 region has 16 residues. Unmatched junction bases numbered 5, after V lost 0 bases and J lost 1 base. CDR3 sequence reads: CASSVDPGGGNYGYTF. In DNA, the CDR3 is TGTGCCAGCAGCGTAGATCCAGGGGGCGGTAACTATGGCTACACCTTC.

Note on this clone: One end of the junction fails to match germline, which may point to a read error. This chain connects TRBV5-7 to TRBJ1-1, with D possibly matching TRBD1 (6 bases). TRBV5-7 is treated as an ORF (open reading frame) with a function not yet certain. The CDR3 extends over 14 amino acids. The CDR3 DNA is TGTGCCAGCAGCTGGGGACACCCACTCCACGGGTCGGGCTTT. Encoded protein: CASSWGHPLHGSGF.

The V call is TRBV9, the J call TRBJ2-7; 8 bases map to TRBD2. The V gene end was trimmed by 5 bases and the J gene end by 2 bases; junction bases not matched to a gene: 6. The length of the CDR3 is 14 residues. Per the germline V gene, CDR1 is SGDLS and CDR2 is YYNGEE. CDR3: CASSLGGATYEQYF. In DNA, the CDR3 is TGTGCCAGCAGTCTCGGGGGGGCGACCTACGAGCAGTACTTC.

The rearrangement links TRBV7-9 to TRBJ2-5, with no clear D. Trimming cost V 5 bases and J 5 bases, with 9 bases left between them. This CDR3 region has 12 residues. The germline V gene has CDR1 SEHNR and CDR2 FQNEAQ (reference sequence). For the CDR3, the DNA is TGTGCCAGCAGCCACCAAGAGGAGACCCAGTACTTC. This codes for CASSHQEETQYF.